This T cell receptor (beta chain) originates from a study of shared clonotypes between healthy human individuals. V lost 6 bases to trimming and J lost 4 bases, with 22 bases between them. Germline V gene data show CDR1 as SEHNR and CDR2 as FQNEAQ (reference sequence). The CDR3 is 16 amino acids. Clones were read by immunoSEQ multiplex PCR, and TCRdb kept only the in-frame ones, dropping some. Here the sample spans 1.5 million to 1.9 million clones, approximately 98% being singletons. V usage is TRBV7-9 and J usage is TRBJ2-7, with D possibly being TRBD2 (5 bases). The sample was naive CD4+ T cells sorted from blood. Subset indicated: CD45RA+ positively selected. This TCR came from a young man in good health. In DNA form, the CDR3 reads TGTGCCAGCAGTCCTTTAGACGGGATGGTCGGGTACGAGCAGTACTTC. This translates into CASSPLDGMVGYEQYF. The whole variable domain, remainder taken from reference TRBV7-9 and TRBJ2-7, is DTGVSQNPRHKITKRGQNVTFRCDPISEHNRLYWYRQTLGQGPEFLTYFQNEAQLEKSRLLSDRFSAERPKGSFSTLEIQRTEQGDSAMYLCASSPLDGMVGYEQYFGPGTRLTVT.